Detailed here is one T cell receptor beta chain. All exposed participants met a person with COVID-19 within 2 weeks before entering the study. The sample is drawn from a study of blood T cell repertoires in COVID-19. The length of the CDR3 is 13 residues. Deletions cut 5 bases from V and 9 bases from J, with 14 bases between. Germline V gene data show CDR1 as SEHNR and CDR2 as FQNEAQ (reference sequence). Profiling relied on immunoSEQ multiplex PCR, and the TCRdb table lists in-frame clones only, not all of them. This table has hundreds of thousands of clones, about four fifths appearing once. This TCR came from a woman between 40 and 50 years old who had been exposed to COVID-19. This chain connects TRBV7-9 to TRBJ2-1; a weak D match, TRBD1 (6 bases). Sequenced sample: PBMCs or T cells enriched from blood (not recorded which). CDR3 in amino acids: CASSPPGVGEQFF. DNA for the CDR3: TGTGCCAGCAGCCCCCCAGGGGTAGGTGAGCAGTTCTTC.